The 17 T cell receptor beta chains below all came from one sample that was sequenced in a study of cytomegalovirus exposure and HLA in healthy donors. The PCR ran on 60 Vbeta and 13 Jbeta primers. The data were produced by immunoSEQ multiplex PCR, yet TCRdb's version contains in-frame clones alone and is incomplete. The data show roughly 34,000 clones, roughly 84% seen once. The material sequenced was PBMCs. Source of these receptors: a young woman in good health and CMV-seronegative.

In this sample, this clone turned up a few times. The chain employs TRBV5-1 and TRBJ1-5; 7 nucleotides align to TRBD1. Germline CDR1 SGHRS, CDR2 YFSETQ. V shed 7 bases, J shed 0 bases, and the junction held 16 bases outside the gene matches. This CDR3 is 18 amino acids long. DNA of the CDR3: TGCGCCAGCCTGCCCGGCGCAGGGGGGATAATTAGCAATCAGCCCCAGCATTTT. This translates into CASLPGAGGIISNQPQHF.

This chain joins TRBV4-1 and TRBJ2-2; perhaps TRBD1 as D (6 bases). V was shortened by 1 base and J by 8 bases, with 8 bases between the two germline ends. Germline-derived CDR1 and CDR2 are MGHRA and YSYEKL. CDR3 length: 13 amino acids. CDR3 nucleotide sequence: TGCGCCAGCAGCCAAGGGGGGCGAGGGGAGCTGTTTTTT. Translation: CASSQGGRGELFF.

The gene calls are TRBV5-1 and TRBJ1-1; D call uncertain. V dropped 4 bases and J dropped 3 bases, with 10 bases sitting between them. There are 13 residues in the CDR3. The germline CDR1 and CDR2 sequences are SGHRS and YFSETQ. The CDR3 reads CASSSLSDTEAFF. The DNA for the CDR3 is TGCGCCAGCAGCAGCCTTTCGGACACTGAAGCTTTCTTT.

This clone has only one observation. The junction departs from germline at one end; a sequencing error may be responsible. The rearrangement joins TRBV5-8 to TRBJ1-2, with a tentative D call TRBD1 (5 bases). Germline V lookup: CDR1 SGHTS, CDR2 YDEGEE. CDR3 length: 13 amino acids. CDR3 DNA sequence: TGTGCCAGCAGAAACGCAGGGAACTTTGGCTACACCTTC. This sequence encodes CASRNAGNFGYTF.

This chain uses TRBV28 with TRBJ1-6, with TRBD1 matching over 7 bases. CDR3 size: 15 residues. Germline assignment: CDR1 MDHEN and CDR2 SYDVKM. Trimming took 6 bases from V and 7 from J; bases not matched to a gene: 9. CDR3 loop: CASREIQGKNSPLHF. In DNA form, the CDR3 reads TGTGCCAGCAGGGAAATACAGGGGAAGAATTCACCCCTCCACTTT.

Only a few counts were recorded for this clone. CDR3 protein: CASSVGGEGLYEQYF. In DNA form, the CDR3 reads TGTGCCAGCAGCGTAGGAGGGGAGGGACTCTACGAGCAGTACTTC. The chain couples TRBV9 to TRBJ2-7; 7 bases are shared with TRBD2. This CDR3 comprises 15 residues. V shed 0 bases, J shed 3 bases, and the junction held 6 bases outside the gene matches. The germline gives CDR1 SGDLS, CDR2 YYNGEE.

Concerning this clone itself: Mismatch with germline at one junction end may stem from a read error. The chain is built from TRBV28 and TRBJ1-2, with 10 positions matching TRBD1. This CDR3 is 14 amino acids long. Germline lookup yields CDR1 MDHEN and CDR2 SYDVKM. Here the CDR3 reads CASSLGQGNYGYPF. The CDR3 DNA reads as TGTGCCAGCAGTTTGGGACAGGGGAACTATGGCTACCCCTTC.

Notes on this clone: At one end the junction does not follow the germline gene, possibly because of a read error. The chain links TRBV7-9 to TRBJ1-1; D might be TRBD1 (5 bases). The CDR3 contains 15 residues. The V gene's germline CDR1 is SEHNR and CDR2 FQNEAQ (reference sequence). Here the CDR3 DNA reads TGTTCCAGCAGCTTACGTTGGGGCTTGAACACTGAAGCTTTCTTT. Amino acid sequence: CSSSLRWGLNTEAFF.

The chain combines TRBV4-2 with TRBJ2-7; maybe TRBD2 (7 bases). Trimming stripped 1 base from V and 5 bases from J, with 18 bases between. CDR1 and CDR2 (germline): LGHNA, YNFKEQ. The CDR3 is 16 amino acids. The CDR3 DNA reads TGTGCCAGCAGCCAAGTCGAGGGGGAGGGGGGAAACGAGCAGTACTTC. Translation: CASSQVEGEGGNEQYF.

This clone was counted between two and nine times. The J gene is TRBJ2-5, the V gene TRBV6-6, with D maybe TRBD2 (6 bases). The DNA end is more similar to TRBJ2-7, so the J call may be wrong. Per the germline V gene, CDR1 is MNHNY and CDR2 is SVGAGI (reference sequence). The length of the CDR3 is 15 residues. CDR3 DNA: TGTGCCAGCAGTTATTTGACTGGGGGGACTTACGAGCAGTACTTC. This sequence encodes CASSYLTGGTYEQYF.

This sequence joins TRBV14 and TRBJ1-2, with D unclear. CDR3 length equals 12 residues. Germline loops: CDR1 SGHDN, CDR2 FVKESK. The ends were cut back, 4 bases at V and 1 base at J, with 4 bases in the middle. DNA of the CDR3: TGTGCCAGCAGCCCACTTAACTATGGCTACACCTTC. This gives the protein CASSPLNYGYTF.

This chain uses TRBV4-1 with TRBJ1-2; D is possibly TRBD1 (5 bases). The CDR3 has 14 amino acids. The V and J ends lost 4 bases and 5 bases respectively, with 14 bases between them. Germline lookup yields CDR1 MGHRA and CDR2 YSYEKL. The CDR3 region is CASSPTGTEYGYTF. CDR3 nucleotides: TGCGCCAGCAGCCCGACCGGGACTGAATATGGCTACACCTTC.

The CDR3: CASSLSFGLAADTQYF. In DNA, the CDR3 is TGCGCCAGCAGCTTGTCGTTTGGACTAGCTGCAGATACGCAGTATTTT. The chain employs TRBV5-1 and TRBJ2-3; TRBD2 agrees at 8 bases. The germline CDR1 and CDR2 sequences are SGHRS and YFSETQ. CDR3 length equals 16 residues. Trimming took 1 base from V and 4 from J; bases not matched to a gene: 8.

The gene calls are TRBV28 and TRBJ2-5, with D tentatively TRBD1 (5 bases). CDR1 is MDHEN and CDR2 is SYDVKM in the germline V gene. The CDR3 sequence is 16 residues long. Trimming shortened V by 4 bases and J by 3 bases, and 18 bases separated the two germline ends. CDR3: CASSSRGFPLEETQYF. As DNA, the CDR3 is TGTGCCAGCAGTTCTAGGGGCTTTCCCCTTGAAGAGACCCAGTACTTC.

This clone has just one count. Here the CDR3 reads CASSTSTSGRTEQYF. DNA for the CDR3: TGTGCCAGCAGCACCTCGACTAGCGGGAGAACCGAGCAGTACTTC. The J gene is TRBJ2-7, the V gene TRBV7-6, with 12 bases fitting TRBD2. Germline CDR1 is SGHVS and CDR2 is FNYEAQ. The CDR3 is made up of 15 amino acids. The junction had 8 bases not matched to a gene; V was cut back by 5 bases and J by 6 bases.

The rearrangement uses TRBV5-4 and TRBJ2-7, with D possibly TRBD2 on 5 matching bases. In germline, CDR1 is SGHNT, CDR2 YYREEE (reference sequence). V dropped 2 bases and J dropped 0 bases, with 9 bases sitting between them. The CDR3 sequence is 14 residues long. In DNA form, the CDR3 reads TGTGCCAGCAGCTTTGCGGGCAGCTCCTACGAGCAGTACTTC. Its protein is CASSFAGSSYEQYF. The entire variable domain, with the rest obtained from reference TRBV5-4 and TRBJ2-7, is as follows: ETGVTQSPTHLIKTRGQQVTLRCSSQSGHNTVSWYQQALGQGPQFIFQYYREEENGRGNFPPRFSGLQFPNYSSELNVNALELDDSALYLCASSFAGSSYEQYFGPGTRLTVT.

The chain carries TRBV5-1 and TRBJ2-2; TRBD1 is a possible D gene (5 bases). The CDR3 loop spans 16 amino acids. The germline V gene has CDR1 SGHRS and CDR2 YFSETQ. The V gene lost 0 bases and the J gene lost 3 bases, with 12 bases spanning the gap. The CDR3, as DNA: TGCGCCAGCAGCTTGGGTGGGGCAGGATACACCGGGGAGCTGTTTTTT. Protein: CASSLGGAGYTGELFF.